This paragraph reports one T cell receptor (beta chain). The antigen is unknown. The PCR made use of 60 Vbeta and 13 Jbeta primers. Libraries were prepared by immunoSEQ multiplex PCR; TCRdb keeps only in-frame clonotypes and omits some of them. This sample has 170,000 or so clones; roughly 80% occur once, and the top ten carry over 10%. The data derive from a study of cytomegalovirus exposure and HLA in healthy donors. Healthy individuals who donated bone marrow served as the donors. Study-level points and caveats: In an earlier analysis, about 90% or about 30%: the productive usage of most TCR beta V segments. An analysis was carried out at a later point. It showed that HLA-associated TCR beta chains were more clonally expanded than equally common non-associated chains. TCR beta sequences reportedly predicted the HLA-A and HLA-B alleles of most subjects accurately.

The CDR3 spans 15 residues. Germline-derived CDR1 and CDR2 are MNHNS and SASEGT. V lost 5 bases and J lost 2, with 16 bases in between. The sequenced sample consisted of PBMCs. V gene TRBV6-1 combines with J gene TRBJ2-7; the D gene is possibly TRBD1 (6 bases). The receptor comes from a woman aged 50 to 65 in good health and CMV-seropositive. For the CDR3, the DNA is TGTGCCAGCAGTCCCCGACAGGCGCTGGCCTACGAGCAGTACTTC. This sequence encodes CASSPRQALAYEQYF.